The 15 T cell receptor beta chains below come from one sample, sequenced in a study of OX40 agonist ivuxolimab in advanced cancers. Assay used: immunoSEQ multiplex PCR; TCRdb lists only in-frame clones, some missing. Of 73,000 or so clones listed, approximately 86% were seen once; the top ten hold around 0.7%. Material: CD4+ or CD8+ T cells sorted from blood, obtained in a trial of the OX40 agonist ivuxolimab. The receptors here all came from an adult with an advanced solid tumor such as melanoma, head and neck, liver or kidney cancer.

There are a few counts of this clone. The chain links TRBV18 to TRBJ1-5; weak D call: TRBD1 (6 bases). The length of the CDR3 is 14 residues. Germline V gene sequence: CDR1 KGHSH, CDR2 LQKENI. The ends were cut back, 2 bases at V and 6 bases at J, with 11 bases in the middle. The CDR3 spells CASSPSGDRQPQHF. CDR3 bases: TGTGCCAGCTCACCATCAGGGGATCGTCAGCCCCAGCATTTT.

J is TRBJ1-1 and V is TRBV12-5; 7 bases fit TRBD1. Trimming at V came to 6 bases and at J to 4 bases, leaving 11 bases not matched to a gene. The CDR3 has 15 residues. Germline CDR1 and CDR2: LGHNT and FRNRAP. The CDR3: CASGIRGPGGTEAFF. Written as DNA, the CDR3 is TGTGCTAGTGGCATCAGGGGCCCAGGGGGCACTGAAGCTTTCTTT.

The rearrangement uses TRBV19 and TRBJ2-5, with 8 bases matching TRBD2. Germline CDR1 is LNHDA and CDR2 is SQIVND (reference sequence). This CDR3 is 13 amino acids long. J gave up 11 bases and V 4 bases, and 9 bases lay outside the gene matches. CDR3 nucleotides: TGTGCCAGTAGTAGAGGATCAGGGACTAGTCAGTACTTC. The encoded protein is CASSRGSGTSQYF.

The chain is built from TRBV28 and TRBJ1-1; D uncertain. The CDR3 loop spans 13 amino acids. V gave up 5 bases and J gave up 10 bases, with 17 bases separating them. The V gene's germline CDR1 is MDHEN and CDR2 SYDVKM. The CDR3 reads CASSTTGPRRAFF. In nucleotides, the CDR3 is TGTGCCAGCAGTACGACTGGCCCCCGGCGAGCTTTCTTT. Filled out from reference TRBV28 and TRBJ1-1, the complete variable domain reads DVKVTQSSRYLVKRTGEKVFLECVQDMDHENMFWYRQDPGLGLRLIYFSYDVKMKEKGDIPEGYSVSREKKERFSLILESASTNQTSMYLCASSTTGPRRAFFGQGTRLTVV.

A few counts support this clone. V usage is TRBV10-3 and J usage is TRBJ2-3; 11 bases match TRBD1. The CDR3 contains 14 residues. Germline CDR1 reads ENHRY; CDR2 reads SYGVKD. The ends lost 8 bases at V and 2 bases at J; junction bases unmatched: 3. The CDR3 DNA follows: TGTGCCATCGGGACAGGGGGTTACACAGATACGCAGTATTTT. It encodes CAIGTGGYTDTQYF.

A few counts support this clone. The V call is TRBV4-3, the J call TRBJ1-1; D unresolved. Germline CDR1 and CDR2: LGHNA and YSLEER. V was cut by 4 bases and J by 1 base, with 13 bases left in between. This CDR3 has 15 amino acids. In DNA form, the CDR3 reads TGCGCCAGCAGCCCCAGCCCTATAGGGAACACTGAAGCTTTCTTT. This translates into CASSPSPIGNTEAFF.

The V gene is TRBV11-2, the J gene TRBJ1-6, with 7 bases matching TRBD1. J lost 3 bases, V lost 3 bases, and 2 bases had no gene match. The CDR3 consists of 15 residues. Looked up from germline, CDR1 is SGHAT and CDR2 is FQNNGV. CDR3 protein: CASSFRGDYNSPLHF. The CDR3 DNA reads as TGTGCCAGCAGCTTCAGGGGGGACTATAATTCACCCCTCCACTTT.

The CDR3 here is CASSHDRASAKNIQYF. The CDR3 DNA follows: TGCGCCAGCAGCCATGACAGGGCCTCAGCCAAAAACATTCAGTACTTC. V usage is TRBV4-1 and J usage is TRBJ2-4; 7 bases map to TRBD1. The V gene end was trimmed by 3 bases and the J gene end by 0 bases; junction bases not matched to a gene: 5. The V gene's germline CDR1 is MGHRA and CDR2 YSYEKL. The CDR3 sequence is 16 residues long.

This clone is a singleton in its sample. The rearrangement joins TRBV28 to TRBJ1-5; 9 nucleotides line up with TRBD1. V shed 0 bases and J 3 bases; nucleotides not matched to a gene: 6. The length of the CDR3 is 17 residues. The germline CDR1 and CDR2 sequences are MDHEN and SYDVKM. The chain's CDR3 is CASSLWGTGQSNQPQHF. CDR3 in DNA: TGTGCCAGCAGTTTATGGGGGACAGGGCAATCCAATCAGCCCCAGCATTTT.

V and J are TRBV9 and TRBJ1-2; maybe TRBD1 (6 bases). CDR1 and CDR2 (germline): SGDLS, YYNGEE. The V gene lost 0 bases and the J gene lost 8 bases, with 11 bases spanning the gap. The CDR3 contains 13 residues. This chain's CDR3 is CASSVDRVQGYTF. The CDR3 DNA follows: TGTGCCAGCAGCGTAGACAGGGTTCAAGGCTACACCTTC.

The chain has TRBV19 and TRBJ1-1; D is possibly TRBD1 (5 bases). Trimming stripped 5 bases from V and 0 bases from J, with 13 bases between. Germline V gene lookup returns CDR1 LNHDA and CDR2 SQIVND (reference sequence). CDR3 size: 15 residues. CDR3 DNA: TGTGCCAGTAGTGGGGGTCGCTTAATGAACACTGAAGCTTTCTTT. It encodes CASSGGRLMNTEAFF.

The gene calls are TRBV19 and TRBJ1-1; tentatively, D is TRBD1 (5 bases). Germline V CDR1 and CDR2: LNHDA, SQIVND (reference sequence). The V end was cut by 5 bases, the J end by 4 bases, with 17 bases between. The CDR3 consists of 15 residues. This CDR3 is CASSLAGLISTEAFF. The CDR3 region has the DNA TGTGCCAGTAGTTTGGCGGGGCTGATAAGCACTGAAGCTTTCTTT.

Only one count was recorded for this clone. V and J are TRBV2 and TRBJ2-7; tentative D call: TRBD2 (6 bases). This CDR3 spans 16 amino acids. Germline V gene lookup returns CDR1 SNHLY and CDR2 FYNNEI. V was trimmed by 6 bases and J by 1 base, leaving 19 bases between them. CDR3 DNA sequence: TGTGCCAGCAGCGCGGGAATCGCTGGCAATTCCTACGAGCAGTACTTC. This translates into CASSAGIAGNSYEQYF.

The table lists this clone with a few counts. The chain has TRBV19 and TRBJ1-4; TRBD1 is a possible D gene (6 bases). Germline CDR1 and CDR2: LNHDA and SQIVND (reference sequence). The CDR3 contains 15 residues. V was trimmed by 5 bases and J by 8 bases, leaving 18 bases between them. This chain's CDR3 is CASSSPGHGTEKLFF. CDR3 DNA sequence: TGTGCCAGTAGTTCCCCGGGACATGGGACGGAAAAACTGTTTTTT.

V usage is TRBV28 and J usage is TRBJ1-2, with D maybe TRBD1 (6 bases). The ends were cut back, 8 bases at V and 3 bases at J, with 19 bases in the middle. The germline V gene has CDR1 MDHEN and CDR2 SYDVKM. CDR3 length: 15 residues. The CDR3 bases are TGTGCCAGCGGAGGTCAGGGGCCGGGGTACTATGGCTACACCTTC. It translates to CASGGQGPGYYGYTF.